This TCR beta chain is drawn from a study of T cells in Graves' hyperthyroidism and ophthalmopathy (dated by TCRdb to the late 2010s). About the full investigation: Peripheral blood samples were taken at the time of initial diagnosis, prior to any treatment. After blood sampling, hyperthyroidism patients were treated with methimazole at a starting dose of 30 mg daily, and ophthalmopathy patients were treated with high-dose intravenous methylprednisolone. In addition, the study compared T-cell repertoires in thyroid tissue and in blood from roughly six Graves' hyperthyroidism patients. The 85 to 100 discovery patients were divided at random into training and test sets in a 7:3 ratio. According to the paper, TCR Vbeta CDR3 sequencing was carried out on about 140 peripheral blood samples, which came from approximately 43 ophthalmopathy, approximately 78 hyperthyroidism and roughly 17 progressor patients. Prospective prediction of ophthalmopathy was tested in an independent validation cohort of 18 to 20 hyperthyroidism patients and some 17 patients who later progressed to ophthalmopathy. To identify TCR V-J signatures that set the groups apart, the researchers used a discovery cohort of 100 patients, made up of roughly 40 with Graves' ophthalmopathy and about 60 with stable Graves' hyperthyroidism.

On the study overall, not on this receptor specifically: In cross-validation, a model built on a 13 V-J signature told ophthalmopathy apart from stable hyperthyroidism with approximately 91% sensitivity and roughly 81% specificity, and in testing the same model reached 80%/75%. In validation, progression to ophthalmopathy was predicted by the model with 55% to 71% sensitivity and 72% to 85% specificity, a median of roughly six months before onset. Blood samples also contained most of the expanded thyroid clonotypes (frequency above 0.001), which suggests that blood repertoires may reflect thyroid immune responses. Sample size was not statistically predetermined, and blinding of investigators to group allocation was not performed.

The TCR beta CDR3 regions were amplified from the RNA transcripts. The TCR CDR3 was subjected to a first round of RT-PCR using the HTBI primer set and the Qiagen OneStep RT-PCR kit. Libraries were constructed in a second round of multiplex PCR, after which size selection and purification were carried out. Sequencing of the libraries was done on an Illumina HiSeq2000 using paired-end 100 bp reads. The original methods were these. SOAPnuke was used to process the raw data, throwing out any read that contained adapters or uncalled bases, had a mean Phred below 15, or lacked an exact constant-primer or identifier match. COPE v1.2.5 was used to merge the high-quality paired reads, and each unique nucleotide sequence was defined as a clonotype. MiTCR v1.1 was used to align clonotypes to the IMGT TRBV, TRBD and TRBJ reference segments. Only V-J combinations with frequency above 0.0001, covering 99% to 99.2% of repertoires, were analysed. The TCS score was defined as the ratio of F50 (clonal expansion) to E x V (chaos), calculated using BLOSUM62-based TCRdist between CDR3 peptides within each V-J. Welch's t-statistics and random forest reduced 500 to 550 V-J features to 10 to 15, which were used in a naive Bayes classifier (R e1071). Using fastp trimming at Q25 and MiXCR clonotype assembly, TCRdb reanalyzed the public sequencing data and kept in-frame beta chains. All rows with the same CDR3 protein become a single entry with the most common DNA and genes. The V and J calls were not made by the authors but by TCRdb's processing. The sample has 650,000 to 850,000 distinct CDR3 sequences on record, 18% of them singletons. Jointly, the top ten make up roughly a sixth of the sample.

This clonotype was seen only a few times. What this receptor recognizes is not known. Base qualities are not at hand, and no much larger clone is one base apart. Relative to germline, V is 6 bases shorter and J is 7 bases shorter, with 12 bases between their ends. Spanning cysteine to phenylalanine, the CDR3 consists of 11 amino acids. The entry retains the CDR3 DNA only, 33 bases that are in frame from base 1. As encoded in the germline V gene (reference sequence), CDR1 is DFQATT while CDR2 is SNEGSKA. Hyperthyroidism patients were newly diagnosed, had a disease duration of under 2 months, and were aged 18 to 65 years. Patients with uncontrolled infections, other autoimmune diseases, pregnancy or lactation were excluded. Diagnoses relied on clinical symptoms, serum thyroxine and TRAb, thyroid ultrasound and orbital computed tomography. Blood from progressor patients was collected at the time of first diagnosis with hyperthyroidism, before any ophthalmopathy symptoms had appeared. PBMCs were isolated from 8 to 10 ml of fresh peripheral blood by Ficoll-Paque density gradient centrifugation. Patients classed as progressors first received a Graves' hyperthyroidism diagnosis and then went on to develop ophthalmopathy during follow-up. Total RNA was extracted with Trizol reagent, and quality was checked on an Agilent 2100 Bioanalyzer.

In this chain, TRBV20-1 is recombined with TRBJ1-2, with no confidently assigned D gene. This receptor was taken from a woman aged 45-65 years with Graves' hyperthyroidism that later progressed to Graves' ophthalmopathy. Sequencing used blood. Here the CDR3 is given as CSADGVFGYTF. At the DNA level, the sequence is TGCAGTGCCGATGGGGTTTTTGGCTACACCTTC.